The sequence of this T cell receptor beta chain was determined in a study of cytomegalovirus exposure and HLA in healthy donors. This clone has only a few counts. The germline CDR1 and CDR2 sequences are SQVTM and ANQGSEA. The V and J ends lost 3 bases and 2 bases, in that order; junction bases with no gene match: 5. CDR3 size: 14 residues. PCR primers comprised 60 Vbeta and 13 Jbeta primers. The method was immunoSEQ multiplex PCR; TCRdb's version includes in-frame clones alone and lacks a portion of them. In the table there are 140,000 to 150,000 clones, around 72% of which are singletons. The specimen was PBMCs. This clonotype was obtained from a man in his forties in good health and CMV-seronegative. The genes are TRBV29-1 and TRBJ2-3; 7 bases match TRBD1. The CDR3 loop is CSVDLGQNTDTQYF. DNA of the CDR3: TGCAGCGTTGATTTGGGACAGAACACAGATACGCAGTATTTT.